This section outlines one TCR beta chain sequence together with its context. TCRdb keeps only in-frame clones here, not all; method: immunoSEQ multiplex PCR. Of hundreds of thousands of clones in the sample, roughly 89% were seen once. This sample was included in a study of blood T cell repertoires in COVID-19. Study-level information: PBMCs, B-cell-depleted T cells, or T cells were the source of the cDNA or gDNA that made up the material.

Followed longitudinally, the Seattle patients had been enrolled during active infection. The source of this sequence is a young man with COVID-19, enrolled during active disease. Sequencing was done on a sample of peripheral blood.

DNA for the CDR3: TGTGCCAGCAGCCCCGCGGGACTAGCGGGAGGCCTCTCGAACACCGGGGAGCTGTTTTTT. It specifies CASSPAGLAGGLSNTGELFF. The V call is TRBV11-3, the J call TRBJ2-2, with 15 bases that match TRBD2. V dropped 5 bases and J dropped 0; count of bases not matched to a gene: 10. This CDR3 has 20 amino acids. Germline CDR1 and CDR2: SGHNT and YENEEA. Based on the CDR3 plus reference TRBV11-3 and TRBJ2-2, the full variable domain is EAGVVQSPRYKIIEKKQPVAFWCNPISGHNTLYWYLQNLGQGPELLIRYENEEAVDDSQLPKDRFSAERLKGVDSTLKIQPAELGDSAVYLCASSPAGLAGGLSNTGELFFGEGSRLTVL.